A single sample gave rise to the 22 T cell receptor beta chains below, sequenced in a study of Graves' ophthalmopathy and Graves' hyperthyroidism (dated 2018 in TCRdb). These reads were obtained on an Illumina HiSeq 2000. TCR beta CDR3 regions were amplified from RNA transcripts for repertoire sequencing. The first round of RT-PCR was done with HTBI primers and the Qiagen OneStep RT-PCR kit, and was followed by a second round of multiplex PCR, then size selection and purification. The public reads were reprocessed in TCRdb via fastp at Q25 and MiXCR, keeping in-frame beta chains. CDR3 protein sequences are deduplicated, and each keeps its most common genes and DNA. This sample has around 660,000 distinct CDR3 sequences in its table, and about 38% of those were observed once. Of the sample, 3% to 4% is held by the ten largest clones. Sample: peripheral blood. These receptors were taken from an adult man with Graves' ophthalmopathy.

The table lists this clonotype with many counts. This chain connects TRBV5-6 to TRBJ2-7, with 7 bases aligning to TRBD1. The V gene end was trimmed by 2 bases and the J gene end by 5 bases; junction bases not matched to a gene: 13. The CDR3 is 16 amino acids. Looked up from germline, CDR1 is SGHDT and CDR2 is YYEEEE. This CDR3 is CASSFLRGSAPHEQYF. The CDR3 nucleotides read TGTGCCAGCAGCTTTCTCAGGGGGTCAGCCCCTCACGAGCAGTACTTC.

V is TRBV7-2 and J is TRBJ1-1; a possible D gene is TRBD1 (5 bases). Germline V CDR1 and CDR2: SGHTA, FQGNSA. CDR3 length equals 13 residues. The V end was cut by 2 bases, the J end by 5 bases, with 9 bases between. CDR3 amino acids: CASSLLRETEAFF. CDR3 in DNA: TGTGCCAGCAGCTTACTCAGGGAGACTGAAGCTTTCTTT.

This clonotype was counted ten times or more. J is TRBJ1-1 and V is TRBV2, with unresolved D. There are 12 residues in the CDR3. The V end lost 4 bases, the J end lost 11 bases, and 14 bases lay between the germline ends. Germline values: CDR1 SNHLY, CDR2 FYNNEI. The DNA for the CDR3 is TGTGCCAGCAGTGGGGCTTGGGCGGGGGCTTTCTTT. Protein sequence: CASSGAWAGAFF.

V gene TRBV29-1 combines with J gene TRBJ1-1, with a tentative D call TRBD1 (5 bases). The germline V gene has CDR1 SQVTM and CDR2 ANQGSEA. The CDR3 has 10 amino acids. V shed 6 bases and J shed 10 bases, with 12 bases lying between them. CDR3 protein: CSVESRAAFF. CDR3 nucleotides: TGCAGCGTCGAGAGCAGGGCAGCTTTCTTT.

This clonotype was observed a handful of times. This chain connects TRBV11-1 to TRBJ1-2; D call uncertain. This CDR3 comprises 15 residues. Germline V gene data show CDR1 as SGHAT and CDR2 as FQDESV (reference sequence). Trimming removed 8 bases at V and 4 bases at J, with 20 bases between. In DNA, the CDR3 is TGTGCCAGCTCACCACCCTTGACGGGTAGCTATGGCTACACCTTC. Amino acids: CASSPPLTGSYGYTF.

The V and J genes are TRBV25-1 and TRBJ1-4; weak D call: TRBD1 (5 bases). Trimming left V 4 bases short and J 6 bases short, with 18 bases between. Germline V gene lookup returns CDR1 MGHDK and CDR2 SYGVNS. This CDR3 has 16 amino acids. The CDR3, as DNA: TGTGCCAGCAGTGCTAGACGACAGCGAACCGATGAAAAACTGTTTTTT. This gives the protein CASSARRQRTDEKLFF.

This clonotype was seen a handful of times. The chain has TRBV5-1 and TRBJ1-5, with D unresolved. V was pared by 2 bases and J by 0 bases, with 9 bases between. Germline CDR1 is SGHRS and CDR2 is YFSETQ. The length of the CDR3 is 15 residues. The CDR3 DNA reads as TGCGCCAGCAGCTTTTGGGGAGGTAGCAATCAGCCCCAGCATTTT. This translates into CASSFWGGSNQPQHF.

The V gene is TRBV11-2, the J gene TRBJ2-3, with TRBD1 as a possible D gene (6 bases). CDR1 and CDR2 (germline): SGHAT, FQNNGV. CDR3 length: 15 amino acids. The ends were cut back, 5 bases at V and 5 bases at J, with 17 bases in the middle. CDR3 sequence: CASSATGAQLDTQYF. The CDR3 region has the DNA TGTGCCAGCAGCGCGACAGGAGCCCAATTAGATACGCAGTATTTT.

This clonotype was observed many times. The chain is built from TRBV2 and TRBJ2-1; TRBD1 might be the D (6 bases). The CDR3 totals 13 residues. Trimming took off 5 bases at V and 8 bases at J, with 13 bases between the two ends. Germline-derived CDR1 and CDR2 are SNHLY and FYNNEI. CDR3 in DNA: TGTGCCAGCAGTCTCCAGGGGTGGGATGAGCAGTTCTTC. Its protein product is CASSLQGWDEQFF.

This clonotype was seen many times. The chain has TRBV6-4 and TRBJ2-2; D is possibly TRBD1 (6 bases). This CDR3 is built from 13 residues. Germline-derived CDR1 and CDR2 are MRHNA and SNTAGT. The ends were cut back, 4 bases at V and 4 bases at J, with 7 bases in the middle. For the CDR3, the DNA is TGTGCCAGCAGTGGGACAGCCACCGGGGAGCTGTTTTTT. Translating gives CASSGTATGELFF.

This clonotype appeared many times. The rearrangement uses TRBV2 and TRBJ2-5; 7 nucleotides match TRBD1. The length of the CDR3 is 13 residues. Trimming at V came to 6 bases and at J to 4 bases, leaving 5 bases not matched to a gene. Germline loops: CDR1 SNHLY, CDR2 FYNNEI. Written as DNA, the CDR3 is TGTGCCAGCAGACGGACAGGTTTAGAGACCCAGTACTTC. Amino acid sequence: CASRRTGLETQYF.

This clonotype was observed at least ten times. The chain couples TRBV20-1 to TRBJ1-6; D uncertain. Per the germline V gene, CDR1 is DFQATT and CDR2 is SNEGSKA (reference sequence). With 3 bases removed from V and 11 bases from J, the gap between germline ends came to 14 bases. The CDR3 runs to 13 residues. The CDR3, as DNA: TGCAGTGCTAGCAGGACGGGGTTTCCACCCCTCCACTTT. It is translated as CSASRTGFPPLHF.

The J gene is TRBJ1-2, the V gene TRBV11-1; D is unclear. The CDR3 contains 15 residues. From germline, CDR1 is SGHAT and CDR2 FQDESV (reference sequence). Trimming pared 4 bases from V and 5 bases from J, leaving 17 bases between. CDR3 coding DNA: TGTGCCAGCAGCTCGGGCGGATCAAGGAGTTATGGCTACACCTTC. This gives the protein CASSSGGSRSYGYTF.

In its sample, this clonotype was seen many times. The rearrangement links TRBV9 to TRBJ2-2; D not resolved. V shed 0 bases and J shed 0 bases, with 9 bases lying between them. CDR1 and CDR2 (germline): SGDLS, YYNGEE. This CDR3 comprises 16 residues. The CDR3 sequence: CASSVVADTNTGELFF. The CDR3 DNA reads as TGTGCCAGCAGCGTAGTGGCGGATACGAACACCGGGGAGCTGTTTTTT.

This clonotype was picked up many times. This rearrangement joins TRBV25-1 to TRBJ1-2; D unresolved. The CDR3 runs to 13 residues. Between the trimmed V and J ends, which lost 3 bases and 8 bases, there was a span of 13 bases. Germline CDR1 reads MGHDK; CDR2 reads SYGVNS. CDR3: CASSEGGGLGYTF. The CDR3 DNA sequence: TGTGCCAGCAGTGAGGGCGGAGGACTAGGCTACACCTTC.

The chain has TRBV25-1 and TRBJ1-2; TRBD1 aligns across 7 bases. V lost 0 bases and J lost 4; bases outside the gene matches: 2. This CDR3 has 14 amino acids. Germline V gene data show CDR1 as MGHDK and CDR2 as SYGVNS. For the CDR3, the DNA is TGTGCCAGCAGTGAATACGGGACAGCCTATGGCTACACCTTC. It specifies CASSEYGTAYGYTF.

This clonotype was recorded at least ten times. The chain couples TRBV7-9 to TRBJ2-7; 10 bases agree with TRBD1. V gave up 8 bases and J gave up 4 bases; unmatched junction bases: 5. This CDR3 spans 13 amino acids. CDR1 SEHNR and CDR2 FQNEAQ come from the germline V gene (reference sequence). The CDR3 DNA is TGTGCCAGCTTAGGGACAGGGGTTTACGAGCAGTACTTC. Amino acid sequence: CASLGTGVYEQYF.

This clonotype was seen a few times. This rearrangement joins TRBV9 to TRBJ1-2; D ambiguous. Looked up from germline, CDR1 is SGDLS and CDR2 is YYNGEE. With 7 bases removed from V and 4 bases from J, the gap between germline ends came to 20 bases. The CDR3 has 15 residues. The CDR3 nucleotides read TGTGCCAGCTCTCCCATGAACAGCCCTCTCTATGGCTACACCTTC. Translated: CASSPMNSPLYGYTF. The whole variable domain, remainder taken from reference TRBV9 and TRBJ1-2, is DSGVTQTPKHLITATGQRVTLRCSPRSGDLSVYWYQQSLDQGLQFLIQYYNGEERAKGNILERFSAQQFPDLHSELNLSSLELGDSALYFCASSPMNSPLYGYTFGSGTRLTVV.

The CDR3 is CATSDVGGTDTQYF. CDR3 bases: TGTGCCACCAGTGATGTCGGAGGCACAGATACGCAGTATTTT. The chain uses TRBV24-1 and TRBJ2-3; no clear D gene. CDR1 KGHDR and CDR2 SFDVKD come from the germline V gene. The CDR3 runs to 14 residues. V lost 3 bases, J lost 1 base, and 7 bases lay in between.

This clonotype appeared a few times. V gene TRBV7-2 combines with J gene TRBJ2-3, with D perhaps TRBD2 (5 bases). Per the germline V gene, CDR1 is SGHTA and CDR2 is FQGNSA. Trimming took off 6 bases at V and 0 bases at J, with 10 bases between the two ends. This CDR3 is built from 14 residues. The CDR3 protein is CASSSGGSTDTQYF. The CDR3 DNA is TGTGCCAGCAGTTCCGGCGGGAGCACAGATACGCAGTATTTT.

The rearrangement uses TRBV19 and TRBJ2-2, with 11 bases fitting TRBD2. The CDR3 consists of 15 residues. The V gene end was trimmed by 5 bases and the J gene end by 8 bases; junction bases not matched to a gene: 7. Germline-derived CDR1 and CDR2 are LNHDA and SQIVND (reference sequence). In nucleotides, the CDR3 is TGTGCCAGTAGTGAGGGACTAGCGGAAGCAGGGGAGCTGTTTTTT. It specifies CASSEGLAEAGELFF.

This clonotype came up many times. This chain joins TRBV7-8 and TRBJ2-7; D unresolved. The CDR3 totals 13 residues. Germline-derived CDR1 and CDR2 are SGHVS and FQNEAQ. Trimming shortened V by 4 bases and J by 3 bases, and 10 bases separated the two germline ends. The CDR3 spells CASSSHSNYEQYF. CDR3 bases: TGTGCCAGCAGCTCCCATTCCAACTACGAGCAGTACTTC.